These 15 T cell receptor beta chains share one sample of origin, sequenced in a study of blood T cells in healthy people across ages. A J-beta primer mix and a sample-barcoded 5' primer were used in a second PCR of roughly 6 to 11 cycles. TCRdb itself ran the 5' RACE reads through MiXCR, one entry per CDR3 protein. This table holds about 1,500,000 distinct CDR3 sequences, approximately 40% found once. The specimen sequenced was blood. All receptors derive from a woman between 18 and 29 years old in good health.

The chain has TRBV27 and TRBJ2-1; D is undetermined. V was pared by 5 bases and J by 4 bases, with 12 bases between. CDR1 is MNHEY and CDR2 is SMNVEV in the germline V gene (reference sequence). This CDR3 is 14 amino acids long. This chain's CDR3 is CASSPLLGYNEQFF. The DNA for the CDR3 is TGTGCCAGCAGTCCCCTCCTGGGTTACAATGAGCAGTTCTTC.

The chain recombines TRBV7-9 with TRBJ2-6; TRBD1 agrees at 10 bases. The J segment lost 4 bases and the V segment lost 5 bases, leaving 14 bases of the junction unmatched. The germline V gene has CDR1 SEHNR and CDR2 FQNEAQ (reference sequence). The CDR3 is 19 residues long. CDR3 sequence (DNA): TGTGCCAGCAGCCCGCCCTTCGGGACAGGGGAGGCCGGGGCCAACGTCCTGACTTTC. It encodes CASSPPFGTGEAGANVLTF.

The CDR3: CASSYGISSRLTDTQYF. CDR3 nucleotides: TGTGCCAGCAGTTACGGCATTAGCAGCCGCCTCACAGATACGCAGTATTTT. The chain uses TRBV6-6 and TRBJ2-3; D remains unclear. V shed 2 bases and J shed 2 bases, with 17 bases lying between them. CDR1 is MNHNY, CDR2 SVGAGI, per germline (reference sequence). This CDR3 region has 17 residues.

The chain employs TRBV6-2 or TRBV6-3 and TRBJ2-3, with 7 bases lining up with TRBD2. V lost 0 bases and J lost 5; bases outside the gene matches: 8. The CDR3 covers 16 residues. The V gene's germline CDR1 is MNHEY and CDR2 SVGEGT. The CDR3 DNA sequence: TGTGCCAGCAGTTACTCAGGACTAGAGCAGTTAGATACGCAGTATTTT. As protein: CASSYSGLEQLDTQYF.

The V call is TRBV14, the J call TRBJ1-1, with D perhaps matching TRBD1 (6 bases). The germline gives CDR1 SGHDN, CDR2 FVKESK. There are 13 residues in the CDR3. V gave up 5 bases and J gave up 7 bases, with 14 bases separating them. For the CDR3, the DNA is TGTGCCAGCAGCGGGGGGCCGCGGGGTGAAGCTTTCTTT. As protein: CASSGGPRGEAFF.

The CDR3 DNA follows: TGCAGCGCTATGACTAGCGGTAGCTCCTACAATGAGCAGTTCTTC. Translating it yields CSAMTSGSSYNEQFF. The rearrangement links TRBV29-1 to TRBJ2-1, with 9 positions matching TRBD2. This CDR3 has 15 amino acids. Germline V gene lookup returns CDR1 SQVTM and CDR2 ANQGSEA. V gave up 7 bases and J gave up 0 bases; unmatched junction bases: 7.

This chain links TRBV14 with TRBJ2-5, with D unresolved. This CDR3 is 12 amino acids long. Germline loops: CDR1 SGHDN, CDR2 FVKESK. V was clipped by 1 base and J by 7 bases, with 7 bases between them. The CDR3 region has the DNA TGTGCCAGCAGCCAAGGCTTGGGGACCCAGTACTTC. Its translation is CASSQGLGTQYF.

The chain carries TRBV13 and TRBJ2-3, with a tentative D call TRBD2 (6 bases). The CDR3 is 15 residues long. V was shortened by 2 bases and J by 6 bases, with 15 bases between the two germline ends. Germline V lookup: CDR1 PRHDT, CDR2 FYEKMQ (reference sequence). CDR3 DNA sequence: TGTGCCAGCAGCTTACTGGACTATAGTTCGGATACGCAGTATTTT. Amino acid sequence: CASSLLDYSSDTQYF.

This chain connects TRBV5-1 to TRBJ2-5; 10 bases map to TRBD1. The CDR3 spans 15 residues. J gave up 5 bases and V 1 base, and 5 bases lay outside the gene matches. Germline CDR1 is SGHRS and CDR2 is YFSETQ. CDR3 residues: CASSLTTGGRETQYF. The CDR3 nucleotides read TGCGCCAGCAGCTTGACGACAGGGGGCCGGGAGACCCAGTACTTC.

This clonotype was detected only a few times. The rearrangement uses TRBV4-1 and TRBJ2-4; TRBD2 agrees at 10 bases. V dropped 4 bases and J dropped 4; count of bases not matched to a gene: 7. CDR1 is MGHRA and CDR2 is YSYEKL in the germline V gene. The CDR3 contains 16 residues. The CDR3 DNA reads as TGCGCCAGCAGCCCCCTGGAGCGGGGGGGAAAAAACATTCAGTACTTC. This sequence encodes CASSPLERGGKNIQYF.

This clonotype came up once. This chain uses TRBV27 with TRBJ1-1, with D perhaps matching TRBD1 (5 bases). The CDR3 is made up of 15 amino acids. CDR1 MNHEY and CDR2 SMNVEV come from the germline V gene (reference sequence). V was cut by 2 bases and J by 3 bases, with 13 bases left in between. The chain's CDR3 is CASSLMRGGHTEAFF. CDR3 DNA: TGTGCCAGCAGTTTAATGAGGGGAGGGCACACTGAAGCTTTCTTT.

This clonotype was picked up a small number of times. This sequence joins TRBV20-1 and TRBJ2-1; D is undetermined. CDR1 and CDR2 (germline): DFQATT, SNEGSKA (reference sequence). The CDR3 is made up of 14 amino acids. V gave up 0 bases and J gave up 0 bases, with 6 bases separating them. As DNA, the CDR3 is TGCAGTGCTAGAGAGGCGGTCTCCTACAATGAGCAGTTCTTC. Encoded protein: CSAREAVSYNEQFF.

The rearrangement joins TRBV20-1 to TRBJ1-5; tentative D call: TRBD1 (5 bases). V lost 3 bases, J lost 0 bases, and 21 bases lay in between. Germline assignment: CDR1 DFQATT and CDR2 SNEGSKA (reference sequence). This CDR3 comprises 18 residues. CDR3 residues: CSASGWAGILDSNQPQHF. The CDR3 region has the DNA TGCAGTGCTAGTGGCTGGGCAGGGATATTGGATAGCAATCAGCCCCAGCATTTT.

The chain recombines TRBV2 with TRBJ1-6; 9 bases are shared with TRBD1. Germline lookup yields CDR1 SNHLY and CDR2 FYNNEI. J was trimmed by 11 bases and V by 7 bases; bases with no gene match: 6. This CDR3 is 13 amino acids long. CDR3 region: CASKGQGNPPLHF. As DNA, the CDR3 is TGTGCCAGCAAGGGACAGGGTAACCCACCCCTCCACTTT.

This clonotype was detected only a few times. The V call is TRBV15, the J call TRBJ2-3; D gene uncertain. V lost 5 bases and J lost 6, with 6 bases in between. Germline loops: CDR1 LNHNV, CDR2 YYDKDF (reference sequence). The CDR3 sequence is 11 residues long. The CDR3 sequence: CATSVEDTQYF. DNA for the CDR3: TGTGCCACCAGCGTAGAGGATACGCAGTATTTT.